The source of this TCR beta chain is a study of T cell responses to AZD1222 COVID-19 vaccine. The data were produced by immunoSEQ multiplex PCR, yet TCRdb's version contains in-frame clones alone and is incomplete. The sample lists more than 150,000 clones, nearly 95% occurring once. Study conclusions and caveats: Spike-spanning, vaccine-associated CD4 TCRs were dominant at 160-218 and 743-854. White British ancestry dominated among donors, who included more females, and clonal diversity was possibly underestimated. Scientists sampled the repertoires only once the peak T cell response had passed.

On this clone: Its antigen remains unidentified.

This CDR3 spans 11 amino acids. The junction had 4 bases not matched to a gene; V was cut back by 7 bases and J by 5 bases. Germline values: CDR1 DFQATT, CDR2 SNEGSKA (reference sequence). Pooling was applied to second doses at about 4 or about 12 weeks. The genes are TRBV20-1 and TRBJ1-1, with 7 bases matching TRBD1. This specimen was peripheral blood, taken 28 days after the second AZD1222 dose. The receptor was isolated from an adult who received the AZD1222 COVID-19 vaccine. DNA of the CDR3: TGCAGTGAACAGGGGAAGACTGAAGCTTTCTTT. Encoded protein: CSEQGKTEAFF.